Only one count was recorded for the clone carrying this TCR beta chain. Its matching antigen is unknown. A much larger clone differs by one base, so this may be a read error. Germline CDR1 reads SGDLS; CDR2 reads YYNGEE. The CDR3 spans 15 residues. This sample is part of a study of Graves' ophthalmopathy and Graves' hyperthyroidism. General study results and limits: The model forecast ophthalmopathy progression, reaching 70.59% sensitivity and approximately 79% specificity.

Excluded: other autoimmune disease, uncontrolled infection, pregnancy or lactation. As the template, RNA transcripts were used to amplify TCR beta CDR3 regions. The library came from an HTBI-primed first-round RT-PCR and a second-round multiplex PCR. TCRdb redid the calling of the multiplex PCR reads with MiXCR, one entry per CDR3 protein. The table shows roughly 1.1 million distinct CDR3 sequences, with less than 45% occurring only once. The sample consisted of peripheral blood or thyroid tissue (not recorded which). The receptor comes from an adult man with Graves' hyperthyroidism. The chain employs TRBV9 and TRBJ1-1, with 8 positions matching TRBD1. The CDR3, as DNA: TGTGCCAGCAGTGAAAGACAGGGGACGAACACTGAAGCTCTCTTT. As protein: CASSERQGTNTEALF.